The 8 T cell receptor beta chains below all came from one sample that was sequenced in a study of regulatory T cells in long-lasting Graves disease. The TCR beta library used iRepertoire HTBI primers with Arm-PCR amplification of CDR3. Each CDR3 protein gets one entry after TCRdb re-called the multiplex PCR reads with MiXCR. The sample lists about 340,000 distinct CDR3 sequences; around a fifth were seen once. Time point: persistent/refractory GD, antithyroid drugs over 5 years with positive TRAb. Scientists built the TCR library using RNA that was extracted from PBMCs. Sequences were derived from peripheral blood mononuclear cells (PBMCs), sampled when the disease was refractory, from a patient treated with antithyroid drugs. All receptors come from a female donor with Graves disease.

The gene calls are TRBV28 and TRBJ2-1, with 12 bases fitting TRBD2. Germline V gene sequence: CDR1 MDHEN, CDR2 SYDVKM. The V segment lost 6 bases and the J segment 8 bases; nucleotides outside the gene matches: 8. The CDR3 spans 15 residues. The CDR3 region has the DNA TGTGCCAGCAGCGTGACTAGCGGGAGTTTCGATGAGCAGTTCTTC. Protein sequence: CASSVTSGSFDEQFF.

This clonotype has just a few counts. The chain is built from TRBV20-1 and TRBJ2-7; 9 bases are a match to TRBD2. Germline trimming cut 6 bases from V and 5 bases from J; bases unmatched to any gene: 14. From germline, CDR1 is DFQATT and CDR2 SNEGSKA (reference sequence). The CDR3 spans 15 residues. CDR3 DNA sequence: TGCAGTGCCAGTTCGACTAGCGGACTCCTGCACGAGCAGTACTTC. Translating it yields CSASSTSGLLHEQYF.

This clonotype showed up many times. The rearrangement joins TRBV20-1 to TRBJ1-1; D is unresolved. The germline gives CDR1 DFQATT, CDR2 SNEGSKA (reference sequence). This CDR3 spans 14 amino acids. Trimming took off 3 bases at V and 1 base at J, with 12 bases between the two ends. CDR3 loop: CSASDRVRNTEAFF. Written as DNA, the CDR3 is TGCAGTGCTAGCGACCGAGTTCGGAACACTGAAGCTTTCTTT.

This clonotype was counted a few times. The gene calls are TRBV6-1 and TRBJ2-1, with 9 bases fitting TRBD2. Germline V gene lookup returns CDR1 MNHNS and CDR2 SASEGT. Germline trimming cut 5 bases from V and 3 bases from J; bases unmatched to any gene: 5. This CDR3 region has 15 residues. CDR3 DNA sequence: TGTGCCAGCAGTCCCTTGCGGGGGGGCTACAATGAGCAGTTCTTC. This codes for CASSPLRGGYNEQFF.

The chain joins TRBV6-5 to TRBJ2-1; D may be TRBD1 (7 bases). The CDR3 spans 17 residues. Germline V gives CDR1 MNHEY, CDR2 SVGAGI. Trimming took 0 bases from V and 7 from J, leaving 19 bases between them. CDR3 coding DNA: TGTGCCAGCAGTTACTCGAAGGGTAGGCAGGGGGGAAATGAGCAGTTCTTC. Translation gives CASSYSKGRQGGNEQFF.

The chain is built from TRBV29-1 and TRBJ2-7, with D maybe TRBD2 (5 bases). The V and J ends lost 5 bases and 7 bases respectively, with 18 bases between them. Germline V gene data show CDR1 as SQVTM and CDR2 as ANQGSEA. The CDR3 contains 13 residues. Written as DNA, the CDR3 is TGCAGCGTTTCGTTCGGGGTACTGGTGGAGCAGTACTTC. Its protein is CSVSFGVLVEQYF.

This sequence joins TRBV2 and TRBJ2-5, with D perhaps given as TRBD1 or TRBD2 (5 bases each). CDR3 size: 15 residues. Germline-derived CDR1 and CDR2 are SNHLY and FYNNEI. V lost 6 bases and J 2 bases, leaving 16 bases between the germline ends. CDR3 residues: CASSAIWRTQETQYF. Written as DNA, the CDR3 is TGTGCCAGCAGCGCCATTTGGAGGACACAAGAGACCCAGTACTTC.

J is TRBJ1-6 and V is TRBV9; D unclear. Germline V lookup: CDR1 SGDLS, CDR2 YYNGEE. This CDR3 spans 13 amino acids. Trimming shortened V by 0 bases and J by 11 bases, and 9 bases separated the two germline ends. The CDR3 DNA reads TGTGCCAGCAGCGTAGGAACGACGGCACCCCTCCACTTT. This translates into CASSVGTTAPLHF. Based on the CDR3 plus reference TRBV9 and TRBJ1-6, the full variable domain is DSGVTQTPKHLITATGQRVTLRCSPRSGDLSVYWYQQSLDQGLQFLIQYYNGEERAKGNILERFSAQQFPDLHSELNLSSLELGDSALYFCASSVGTTAPLHFGNGTRLTVT.